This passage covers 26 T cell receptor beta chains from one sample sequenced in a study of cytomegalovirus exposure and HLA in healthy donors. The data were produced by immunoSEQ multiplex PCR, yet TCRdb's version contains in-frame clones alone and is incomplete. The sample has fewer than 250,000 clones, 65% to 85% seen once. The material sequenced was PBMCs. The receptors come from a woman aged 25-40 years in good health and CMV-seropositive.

The CDR3 DNA reads TGTGCCAGCAGCTTAGCCGGGAACGGGCCCTACAATGAGCAGTTCTTC. This translates into CASSLAGNGPYNEQFF. V usage is TRBV11-3 and J usage is TRBJ2-1, with a possible D match to TRBD2 (5 bases). The CDR3 runs 16 residues. The germline gives CDR1 SGHNT, CDR2 YENEEA. The V and J ends lost 1 base and 2 bases respectively, with 12 bases between them.

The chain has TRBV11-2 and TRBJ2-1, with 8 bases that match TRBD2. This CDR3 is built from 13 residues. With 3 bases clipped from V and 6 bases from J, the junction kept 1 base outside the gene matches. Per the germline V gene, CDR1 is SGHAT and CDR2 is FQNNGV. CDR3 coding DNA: TGTGCCAGCAGCTTCACTAGCGGCAATGAGCAGTTCTTC. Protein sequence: CASSFTSGNEQFF. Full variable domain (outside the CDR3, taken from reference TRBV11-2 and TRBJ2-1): EAGVAQSPRYKIIEKRQSVAFWCNPISGHATLYWYQQILGQGPKLLIQFQNNGVVDDSQLPKDRFSAERLKGVDSTLKIQPAKLEDSAVYLCASSFTSGNEQFFGPGTRLTVL.

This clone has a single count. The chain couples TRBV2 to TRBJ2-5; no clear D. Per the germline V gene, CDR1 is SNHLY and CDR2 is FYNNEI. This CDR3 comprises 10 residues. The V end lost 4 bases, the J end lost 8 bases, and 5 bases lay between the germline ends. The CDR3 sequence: CASSGPTQYF. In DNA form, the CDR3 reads TGTGCCAGCAGTGGTCCCACCCAGTACTTC.

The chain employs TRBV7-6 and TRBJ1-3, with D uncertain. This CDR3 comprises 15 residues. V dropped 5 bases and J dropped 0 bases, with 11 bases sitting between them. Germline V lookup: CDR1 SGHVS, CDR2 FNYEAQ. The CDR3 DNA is TGTGCCAGCAGCGTAGGGTCTTTCTCTGGAAACACCATATATTTT. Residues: CASSVGSFSGNTIYF.

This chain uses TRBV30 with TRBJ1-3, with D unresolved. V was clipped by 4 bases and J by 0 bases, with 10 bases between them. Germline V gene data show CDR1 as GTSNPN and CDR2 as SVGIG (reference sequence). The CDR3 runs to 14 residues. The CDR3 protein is CAWTSGPSGNTIYF. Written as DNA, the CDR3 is TGTGCCTGGACCTCTGGACCCTCTGGAAACACCATATATTTT.

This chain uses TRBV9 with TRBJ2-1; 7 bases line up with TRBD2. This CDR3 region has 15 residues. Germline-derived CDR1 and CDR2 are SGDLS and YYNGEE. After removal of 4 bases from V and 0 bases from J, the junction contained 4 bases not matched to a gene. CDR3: CASSLSGDSYNEQFF. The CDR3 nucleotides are TGTGCCAGCAGCCTGAGCGGGGACTCCTACAATGAGCAGTTCTTC.

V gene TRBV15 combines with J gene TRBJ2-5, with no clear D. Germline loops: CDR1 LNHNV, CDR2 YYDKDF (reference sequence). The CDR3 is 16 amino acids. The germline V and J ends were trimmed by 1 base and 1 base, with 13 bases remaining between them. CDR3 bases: TGTGCCACCAGCAGAGCACGAGAAACGGGCCAAGAGACCCAGTACTTC. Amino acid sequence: CATSRARETGQETQYF.

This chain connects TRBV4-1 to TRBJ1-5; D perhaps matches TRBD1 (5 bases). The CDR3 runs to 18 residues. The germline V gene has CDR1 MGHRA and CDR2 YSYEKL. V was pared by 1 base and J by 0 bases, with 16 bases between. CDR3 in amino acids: CASSQATWGRSSNQPQHF. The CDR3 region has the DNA TGCGCCAGCAGCCAAGCCACCTGGGGACGCTCTAGCAATCAGCCCCAGCATTTT.

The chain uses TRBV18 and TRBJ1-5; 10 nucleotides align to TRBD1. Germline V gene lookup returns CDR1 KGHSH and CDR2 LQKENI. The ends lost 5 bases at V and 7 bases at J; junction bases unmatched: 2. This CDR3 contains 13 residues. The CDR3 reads CASSRDRGQPQHF. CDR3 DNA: TGTGCCAGCTCAAGGGACAGGGGACAGCCCCAGCATTTT.

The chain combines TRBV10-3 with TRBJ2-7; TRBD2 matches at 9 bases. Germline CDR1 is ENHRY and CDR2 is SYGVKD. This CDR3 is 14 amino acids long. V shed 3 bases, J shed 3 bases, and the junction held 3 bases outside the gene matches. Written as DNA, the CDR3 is TGTGCCATCAGTGACCGACTAGCGGTCTACGAGCAGTACTTC. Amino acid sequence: CAISDRLAVYEQYF.

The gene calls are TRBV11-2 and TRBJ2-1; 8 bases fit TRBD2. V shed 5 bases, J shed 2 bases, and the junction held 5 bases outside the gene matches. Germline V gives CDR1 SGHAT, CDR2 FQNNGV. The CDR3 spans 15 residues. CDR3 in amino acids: CASSLTSGPYNEQFF. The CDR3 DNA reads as TGTGCCAGCAGCCTAACTAGCGGACCCTACAATGAGCAGTTCTTC. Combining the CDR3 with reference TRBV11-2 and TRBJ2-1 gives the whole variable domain EAGVAQSPRYKIIEKRQSVAFWCNPISGHATLYWYQQILGQGPKLLIQFQNNGVVDDSQLPKDRFSAERLKGVDSTLKIQPAKLEDSAVYLCASSLTSGPYNEQFFGPGTRLTVL.

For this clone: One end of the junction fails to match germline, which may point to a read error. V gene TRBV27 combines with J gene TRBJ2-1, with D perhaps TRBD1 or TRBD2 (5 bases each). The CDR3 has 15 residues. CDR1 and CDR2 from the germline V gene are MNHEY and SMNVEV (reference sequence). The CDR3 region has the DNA TGTGCCTGCAGTTCACCTGGGGGCTCCTACAATGAGCAGTTCTTC. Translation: CACSSPGGSYNEQFF.

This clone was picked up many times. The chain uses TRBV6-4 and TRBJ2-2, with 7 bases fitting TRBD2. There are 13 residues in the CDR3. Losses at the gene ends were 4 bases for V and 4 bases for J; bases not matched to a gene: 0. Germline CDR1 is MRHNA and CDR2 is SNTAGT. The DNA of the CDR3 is TGTGCCAGCAGTGGGACTAGCACCGGGGAGCTGTTTTTT. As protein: CASSGTSTGELFF.

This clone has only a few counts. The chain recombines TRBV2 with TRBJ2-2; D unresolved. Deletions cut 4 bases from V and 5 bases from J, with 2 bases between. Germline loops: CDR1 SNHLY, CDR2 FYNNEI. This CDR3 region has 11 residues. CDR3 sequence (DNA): TGTGCCAGCAGTGCAACCGGGGAGCTGTTTTTT. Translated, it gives CASSATGELFF. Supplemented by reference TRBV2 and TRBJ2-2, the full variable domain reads EPEVTQTPSHQVTQMGQEVILRCVPISNHLYFYWYRQILGQKVEFLVSFYNNEISEKSEIFDDQFSVERPDGSNFTLKIRSTKLEDSAMYFCASSATGELFFGEGSRLTVL.

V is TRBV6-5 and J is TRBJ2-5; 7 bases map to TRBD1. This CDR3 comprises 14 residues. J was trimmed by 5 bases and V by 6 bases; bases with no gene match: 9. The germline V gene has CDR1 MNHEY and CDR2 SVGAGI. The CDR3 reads CASSKGTARETQYF. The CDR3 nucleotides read TGTGCCAGCAGCAAAGGGACAGCCCGGGAGACCCAGTACTTC.

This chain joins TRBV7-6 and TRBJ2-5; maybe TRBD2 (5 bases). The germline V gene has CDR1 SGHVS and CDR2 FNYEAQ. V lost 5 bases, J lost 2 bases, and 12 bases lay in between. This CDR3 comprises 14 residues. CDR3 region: CASSLGPGQETQYF. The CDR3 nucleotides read TGTGCCAGCAGCCTAGGCCCGGGACAAGAGACCCAGTACTTC.

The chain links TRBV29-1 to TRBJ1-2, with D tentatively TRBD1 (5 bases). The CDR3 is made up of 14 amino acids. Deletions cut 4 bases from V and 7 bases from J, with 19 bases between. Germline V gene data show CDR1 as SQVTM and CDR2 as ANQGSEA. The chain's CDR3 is CSVGSVREVGGYTF. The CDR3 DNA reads TGCAGCGTTGGGTCCGTCAGGGAGGTGGGTGGCTACACCTTC.

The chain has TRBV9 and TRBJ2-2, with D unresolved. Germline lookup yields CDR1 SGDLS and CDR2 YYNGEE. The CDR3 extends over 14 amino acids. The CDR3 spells CPHLTPRPRGELFF. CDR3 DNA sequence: TGTCCCCATTTAACCCCCAGACCACGCGGGGAGCTGTTTTTT. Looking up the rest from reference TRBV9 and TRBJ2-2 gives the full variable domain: DSGVTQTPKHLITATGQRVTLRCSPRSGDLSVYWYQQSLDQGLQFLIQYYNGEERAKGNILERFSAQQFPDLHSELNLSSLELGDSALYFCPHLTPRPRGELFFGEGSRLTVL.

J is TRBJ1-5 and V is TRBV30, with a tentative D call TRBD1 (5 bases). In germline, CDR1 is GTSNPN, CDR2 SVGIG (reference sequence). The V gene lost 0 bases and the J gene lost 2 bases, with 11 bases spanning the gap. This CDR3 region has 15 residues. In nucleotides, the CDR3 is TGTGCCTGGAGTGTATTGGGGGATGGCAATCAGCCCCAGCATTTT. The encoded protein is CAWSVLGDGNQPQHF.

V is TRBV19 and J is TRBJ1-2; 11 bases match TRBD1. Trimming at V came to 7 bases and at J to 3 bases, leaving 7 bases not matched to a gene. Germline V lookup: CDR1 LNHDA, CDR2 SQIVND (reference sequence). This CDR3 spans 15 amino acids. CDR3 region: CASKDRGPADYGYTF. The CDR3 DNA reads TGTGCCAGTAAGGACAGGGGGCCCGCTGACTATGGCTACACCTTC.

CDR3 in DNA: TGTGCCAGCAGTTACTCATCCGGGGCCTATGGCTACACCTTC. Amino acids: CASSYSSGAYGYTF. This chain connects TRBV6-5 to TRBJ1-2; weak D call: TRBD1 (5 bases). Germline loops: CDR1 MNHEY, CDR2 SVGAGI. Trimming removed 0 bases from V and 4 bases from J, with 9 bases in between. The CDR3 consists of 14 residues.

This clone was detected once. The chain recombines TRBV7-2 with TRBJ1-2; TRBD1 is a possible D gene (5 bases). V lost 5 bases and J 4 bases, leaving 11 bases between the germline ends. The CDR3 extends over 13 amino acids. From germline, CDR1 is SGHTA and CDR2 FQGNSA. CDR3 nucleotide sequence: TGTGCCAGCAGCCCAGACAGAGGCTATGGCTACACCTTC. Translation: CASSPDRGYGYTF.

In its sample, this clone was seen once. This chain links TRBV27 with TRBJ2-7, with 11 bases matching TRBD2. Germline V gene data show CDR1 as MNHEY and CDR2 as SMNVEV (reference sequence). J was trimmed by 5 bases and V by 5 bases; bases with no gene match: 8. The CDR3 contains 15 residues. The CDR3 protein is CASSPGLAGFHEQYF. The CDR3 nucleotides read TGTGCCAGCAGTCCAGGACTAGCGGGTTTTCACGAGCAGTACTTC.

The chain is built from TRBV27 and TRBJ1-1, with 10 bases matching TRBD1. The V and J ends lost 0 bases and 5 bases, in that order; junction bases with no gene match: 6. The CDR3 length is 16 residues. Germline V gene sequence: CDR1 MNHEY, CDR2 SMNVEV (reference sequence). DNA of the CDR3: TGTGCCAGCAGTTTATCCCGGACAGGGGGGAGAACTGAAGCTTTCTTT. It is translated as CASSLSRTGGRTEAFF.

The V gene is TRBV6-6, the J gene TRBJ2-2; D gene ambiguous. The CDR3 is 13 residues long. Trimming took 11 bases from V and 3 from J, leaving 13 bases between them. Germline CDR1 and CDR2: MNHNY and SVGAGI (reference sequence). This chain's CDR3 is CAGSRQYTGELFF. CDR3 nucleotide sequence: TGTGCCGGGTCCAGACAATACACCGGGGAGCTGTTTTTT.

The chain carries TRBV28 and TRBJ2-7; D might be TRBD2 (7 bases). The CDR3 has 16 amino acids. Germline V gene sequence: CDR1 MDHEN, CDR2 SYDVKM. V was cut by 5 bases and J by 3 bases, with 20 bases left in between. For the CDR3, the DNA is TGTGCCAGCAGTCCTGGCGGGGGCCCGGGATACTACGAGCAGTACTTC. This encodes CASSPGGGPGYYEQYF.